A single sample is the source of the 32 T cell receptor beta chains below, sequenced in a study of blood T cell repertoires in COVID-19. Sequencing was performed with immunoSEQ multiplex PCR; in TCRdb, only in-frame clones are kept and a portion is missing. The sample yields about 140,000 clones, approximately 83% seen once. Material for sequencing was peripheral blood. Receptor source: a woman in her sixties with acute or convalescent COVID-19.

This sequence joins TRBV28 and TRBJ2-3; D possibly corresponds to TRBD2 (5 bases). From germline, CDR1 is MDHEN and CDR2 SYDVKM. Deletions cut 6 bases from V and 1 base from J, with 20 bases between. This CDR3 has 17 residues. CDR3: CASSSTGLQAGTDTQYF. The CDR3 coding sequence is TGTGCCAGCAGCTCTACTGGACTTCAAGCAGGCACAGATACGCAGTATTTT.

In its sample, this clone was seen once. CDR3 region: CASSQDHPQVAYEQYF. The CDR3, as DNA: TGCGCCAGCAGCCAAGATCACCCACAGGTTGCGTACGAGCAGTACTTC. V and J are TRBV4-3 and TRBJ2-7; TRBD1 might be the D (5 bases). Germline V CDR1 and CDR2: LGHNA, YSLEER. Trimming left V 0 bases short and J 4 bases short, with 16 bases between. The CDR3 totals 16 residues.

This clone was recorded once. This chain joins TRBV6-2 or TRBV6-3 and TRBJ2-7; 7 bases fit TRBD1. With V trimmed by 3 bases and J by 2 bases, 4 bases remained unmatched. Per the germline V gene, CDR1 is MNHEY and CDR2 is SVGEGT. The CDR3 totals 14 residues. CDR3 sequence: CASSYGTEAYEQYF. In DNA, the CDR3 is TGTGCCAGCAGTTATGGGACAGAGGCCTACGAGCAGTACTTC.

The rearrangement joins TRBV3-1 (or the pseudogene TRBV3-2) to TRBJ2-1; D might be TRBD2 (5 bases). Germline CDR1 reads LGHDT; CDR2 reads YNNKEL (reference sequence). The ends were cut back, 8 bases at V and 0 bases at J, with 17 bases in the middle. The CDR3 length is 16 residues. The chain's CDR3 is CASYSVGESSYNEQFF. As DNA, the CDR3 is TGTGCCAGCTACTCAGTTGGGGAGAGCTCCTACAATGAGCAGTTCTTC.

V usage is TRBV5-4 and J usage is TRBJ1-6; 10 nucleotides align to TRBD1. The length of the CDR3 is 16 residues. J lost 11 bases, V lost 4 bases, and 12 bases had no gene match. Germline CDR1 is SGHNT and CDR2 is YYREEE (reference sequence). The CDR3 DNA reads TGTGCCAGCAGCCTCCGGGACAGGGGTTTTGCGGCACCCCTCCACTTT. Amino acids: CASSLRDRGFAAPLHF.

This chain uses TRBV6-5 with TRBJ1-5; the D gene is possibly TRBD1 (6 bases). This CDR3 comprises 14 residues. V was shortened by 6 bases and J by 1 base, with 10 bases between the two germline ends. The V gene's germline CDR1 is MNHEY and CDR2 SVGAGI. The CDR3 DNA follows: TGTGCCAGCAGAACTACAGGGAGCAATCAGCCCCAGCATTTT. Translated, it gives CASRTTGSNQPQHF.

The chain recombines TRBV9 with TRBJ2-5; the match to TRBD1 covers 7 bases. Germline V CDR1 and CDR2: SGDLS, YYNGEE. The CDR3 is 16 amino acids. V lost 0 bases to trimming and J lost 5 bases; unmatched junction nucleotides: 10. The CDR3 nucleotides are TGTGCCAGCAGCGTAGCCCCATCAGGGGGTAAGGAGACCCAGTACTTC. Protein: CASSVAPSGGKETQYF.

This chain joins TRBV7-9 and TRBJ1-2; 7 bases fit TRBD1. Germline V gives CDR1 SEHNR, CDR2 FQNEAQ (reference sequence). The CDR3 totals 16 residues. The ends lost 1 base at V and 5 bases at J; junction bases unmatched: 10. The CDR3 loop reads CASSLGPGTDFYGYTF. The CDR3 region has the DNA TGTGCCAGCAGCTTAGGGCCCGGGACAGACTTTTATGGCTACACCTTC.

The chain uses TRBV27 and TRBJ2-1; no definite D call. Trimming cost V 4 bases and J 7 bases, with 8 bases left between them. CDR1 and CDR2 (germline): MNHEY, SMNVEV (reference sequence). The CDR3 totals 12 residues. CDR3 sequence reads: CASSYLGNEQFF. In DNA form, the CDR3 reads TGTGCCAGCAGTTATCTCGGGAATGAGCAGTTCTTC.

V gene TRBV10-1 combines with J gene TRBJ1-2; weak D call: TRBD1 (5 bases). The V end lost 2 bases, the J end lost 4 bases, and 14 bases lay between the germline ends. Germline lookup yields CDR1 WNHNN and CDR2 SYGVQD (reference sequence). This CDR3 has 15 residues. Written as DNA, the CDR3 is TGCGCCAGCAGTGAGGGGGCAGAAAGAGCCTATGGCTACACCTTC. Translated: CASSEGAERAYGYTF.

This chain's CDR3 is CASSRPGGDRTNNEQFF. The CDR3 DNA sequence: TGTGCCAGCAGCAGACCTGGGGGGGACAGGACCAACAATGAGCAGTTCTTC. The chain has TRBV5-4 and TRBJ2-1, with a tentative D call TRBD1 (8 bases). Germline values: CDR1 SGHNT, CDR2 YYREEE (reference sequence). The CDR3 has 17 residues. V lost 4 bases and J 5 bases, leaving 22 bases between the germline ends.

The V gene is TRBV18, the J gene TRBJ1-2; D perhaps matches TRBD1 (6 bases). The germline V and J ends were trimmed by 2 bases and 0 bases, with 13 bases remaining between them. The CDR3 has 16 amino acids. The germline gives CDR1 KGHSH, CDR2 LQKENI. The CDR3 region has the DNA TGTGCCAGCTCACCAAACGTAGCAGGGGCTAACTATGGCTACACCTTC. Protein product: CASSPNVAGANYGYTF.

The gene calls are TRBV28 and TRBJ2-2; possibly TRBD1 for D (6 bases). Germline loops: CDR1 MDHEN, CDR2 SYDVKM. Trimming removed 7 bases at V and 4 bases at J, with 13 bases between. The CDR3 sequence is 14 residues long. The CDR3 loop is CASTLLGGTGELFF. The CDR3 DNA reads as TGTGCCAGCACCCTCCTAGGGGGCACCGGGGAGCTGTTTTTT. The full variable domain, with the rest looked up from reference TRBV28 and TRBJ2-2, is DVKVTQSSRYLVKRTGEKVFLECVQDMDHENMFWYRQDPGLGLRLIYFSYDVKMKEKGDIPEGYSVSREKKERFSLILESASTNQTSMYLCASTLLGGTGELFFGEGSRLTVL.

The CDR3: CASSPRVGGYTF. The CDR3 DNA follows: TGTGCCAGCAGCCCCAGGGTGGGGGGCTACACCTTC. The chain couples TRBV7-8 to TRBJ1-2; D is possibly TRBD1 (5 bases). Germline V CDR1 and CDR2: SGHVS, FQNEAQ. Trimming shortened V by 5 bases and J by 8 bases, and 12 bases separated the two germline ends. The CDR3 totals 12 residues.

The V and J genes are TRBV3-1 (or the pseudogene TRBV3-2) and TRBJ1-1; 8 bases match TRBD1. CDR3 length: 14 amino acids. Germline V gene data show CDR1 as LGHDT and CDR2 as YNNKEL (reference sequence). Losses at the gene ends were 4 bases for V and 4 bases for J; bases not matched to a gene: 5. In DNA form, the CDR3 reads TGTGCCAGCAGCCGAACAGGGGGGAGCACTGAAGCTTTCTTT. Translated, it gives CASSRTGGSTEAFF.

This chain links TRBV29-1 with TRBJ2-3; 7 bases are a match to TRBD1. Trimming cost V 0 bases and J 3 bases; bases outside gene matches: 3. Germline V gives CDR1 SQVTM, CDR2 ANQGSEA. This CDR3 has 14 amino acids. The CDR3 sequence: CSVEEGGGTDTQYF. The CDR3 DNA follows: TGCAGCGTTGAAGAAGGGGGCGGGACAGATACGCAGTATTTT.

As for this clone: The sample contains more than one DNA sequence encoding this CDR3. V gene TRBV12-3 or TRBV12-4 combines with J gene TRBJ1-2; 7 positions match TRBD1. This CDR3 spans 13 amino acids. V shed 4 bases, J shed 4 bases, and the junction held 3 bases outside the gene matches. Written as DNA, the CDR3 is TGTGCCAGCAGTTCGGGACAGAGCTATGGCTACACCTTC. It translates to CASSSGQSYGYTF.

V is TRBV5-1 and J is TRBJ2-5, with D unclear. The CDR3 has 14 amino acids. Germline V gives CDR1 SGHRS, CDR2 YFSETQ. Deletions cut 0 bases from V and 3 bases from J, with 9 bases between. The CDR3 DNA is TGCGCCAGCAGCTTGGGCCCTAATAAAGAGACCCAGTACTTC. It specifies CASSLGPNKETQYF.

V usage is TRBV18 and J usage is TRBJ2-1; D remains ambiguous. Germline loops: CDR1 KGHSH, CDR2 LQKENI. The V end was cut by 0 bases, the J end by 2 bases, with 11 bases between. The CDR3 is 16 residues long. The CDR3 DNA reads as TGTGCCAGCTCACCACCGGCCCGAGGTCCCTACAATGAGCAGTTCTTC. It yields the protein CASSPPARGPYNEQFF.

The chain uses TRBV6-5 and TRBJ1-1; D is uncertain. Germline loops: CDR1 MNHEY, CDR2 SVGAGI. Trimming took 5 bases from V and 7 from J, leaving 8 bases between them. The CDR3 covers 11 residues. CDR3 DNA sequence: TGTGCCAGCAGTCCGGGAGATGAAGCTTTCTTT. As protein: CASSPGDEAFF.

The genes are TRBV6-6 and TRBJ1-5; weak D call: TRBD1 (6 bases). Germline-derived CDR1 and CDR2 are MNHNY and SVGAGI (reference sequence). The CDR3 has 13 residues. The ends were cut back, 5 bases at V and 9 bases at J, with 14 bases in the middle. The CDR3 loop reads CASSETGELPQHF. The CDR3, as DNA: TGTGCCAGCAGTGAGACAGGAGAATTGCCCCAGCATTTT.

The rearrangement joins TRBV7-8 to TRBJ1-4, with D tentatively TRBD1 (5 bases). This CDR3 comprises 15 residues. The germline V and J ends were trimmed by 2 bases and 2 bases, with 9 bases remaining between them. In germline, CDR1 is SGHVS, CDR2 FQNEAQ. The CDR3 spells CASSLSGHTNEKLFF. The DNA for the CDR3 is TGTGCCAGCAGCTTATCTGGACATACTAATGAAAAACTGTTTTTT.

The J gene is TRBJ2-5, the V gene TRBV24-1; possible D gene TRBD2, 6 bases. V lost 5 bases and J 5 bases, leaving 17 bases between the germline ends. Germline assignment: CDR1 KGHDR and CDR2 SFDVKD. The CDR3 extends over 15 amino acids. The CDR3 nucleotides read TGTGCCACCAGTGGCGGGACGGGGCCGTTGGAGACCCAGTACTTC. Translation: CATSGGTGPLETQYF.

The rearrangement links TRBV4-1 to TRBJ1-1; D gene ambiguous. Germline V CDR1 and CDR2: MGHRA, YSYEKL. The CDR3 length is 15 residues. The germline V and J ends were trimmed by 0 bases and 4 bases, with 12 bases remaining between them. CDR3 sequence reads: CASSQDHLVLTEAFF. The CDR3 region has the DNA TGCGCCAGCAGCCAAGATCACTTGGTACTCACTGAAGCTTTCTTT.

The chain employs TRBV7-8 and TRBJ1-1, with 7 bases aligning to TRBD1. The V gene's germline CDR1 is SGHVS and CDR2 FQNEAQ. The CDR3 length is 19 residues. Losses at the gene ends were 2 bases for V and 4 bases for J; bases not matched to a gene: 19. The CDR3: CASSLNSIRNRGEGTEAFF. The CDR3 DNA reads as TGTGCCAGCAGCTTAAATTCGATCCGCAACAGGGGAGAAGGCACTGAAGCTTTCTTT.

V is TRBV28 and J is TRBJ1-1, with 8 bases fitting TRBD1. Germline V gene data show CDR1 as MDHEN and CDR2 as SYDVKM. This CDR3 is built from 14 residues. The junction had 4 bases not matched to a gene; V was cut back by 6 bases and J by 1 base. CDR3 sequence: CASRPGTGNTEAFF. CDR3 sequence (DNA): TGTGCCAGCAGGCCCGGGACAGGGAACACTGAAGCTTTCTTT.

This clone showed up just once. J is TRBJ1-5 and V is TRBV5-5; D remains ambiguous. The V and J ends lost 2 bases and 4 bases respectively, with 13 bases between them. The germline gives CDR1 SGHKS, CDR2 YYEKEE (reference sequence). The CDR3 length is 15 residues. Here the CDR3 DNA reads TGTGCCAGCAGCTTAATCTATTCTGAGAATCAGCCCCAGCATTTT. Protein: CASSLIYSENQPQHF.

The sample holds one count of this clone. This sequence joins TRBV9 and TRBJ2-2; D is perhaps TRBD1 (5 bases). V was trimmed by 0 bases and J by 6 bases, leaving 12 bases between them. The germline gives CDR1 SGDLS, CDR2 YYNGEE. The CDR3 runs 15 residues. The CDR3 protein is CASSVVQGGSGELFF. CDR3 coding DNA: TGTGCCAGCAGCGTAGTTCAGGGTGGGTCCGGGGAGCTGTTTTTT.

The chain couples TRBV5-8 to TRBJ2-1; D is ambiguous. The CDR3 is made up of 12 amino acids. Trimming cost V 6 bases and J 5 bases, with 9 bases left between them. Germline loops: CDR1 SGHTS, CDR2 YDEGEE. CDR3 loop: CASTLLNNEQFF. As DNA, the CDR3 is TGTGCCAGCACCCTCCTAAACAATGAGCAGTTCTTC.

The V call is TRBV5-8, the J call TRBJ2-6; tentatively, D is TRBD2 (6 bases). CDR3 length equals 18 residues. With 4 bases removed from V and 0 bases from J, the gap between germline ends came to 17 bases. Germline CDR1 and CDR2: SGHTS and YDEGEE. In DNA, the CDR3 is TGTGCCAGCAGCCCGCTGGGCGGGGCCGGCTCTGGGGCCAACGTCCTGACTTTC. Translated: CASSPLGGAGSGANVLTF.

The gene calls are TRBV9 and TRBJ2-5, with D unresolved. The CDR3 runs 15 residues. Deletions cut 1 base from V and 3 bases from J, with 13 bases between. Germline lookup yields CDR1 SGDLS and CDR2 YYNGEE. The CDR3 coding sequence is TGTGCCAGCAGCGTACTAGGTCAGAGGAAAGAGACCCAGTACTTC. It specifies CASSVLGQRKETQYF.

A few counts support this clone. CDR3 protein: CATSRGVSRNNQPQHF. In DNA form, the CDR3 reads TGTGCCACCAGCAGAGGGGTTAGCAGAAACAATCAGCCCCAGCATTTT. V is TRBV15 and J is TRBJ1-5; D gene unclear. The germline V gene has CDR1 LNHNV and CDR2 YYDKDF (reference sequence). V was shortened by 1 base and J by 3 bases, with 13 bases between the two germline ends. The CDR3 spans 16 residues.